These T cell receptor beta chains were read from a single sample in a study of patients and donors after allogeneic stem cell transplantation. Each CDR3 protein is one row after TCRdb ran MiXCR on the RT-PCR reads. The sample contains fewer than 250,000 distinct CDR3 sequences, 12% to 15% of which appear only once. Material: blood, either unsorted or a sorted T cell fraction (not recorded which). The receptors here all came from a human donor who was either an allogeneic HSCT recipient or a stem cell or donor lymphocyte infusion donor (not recorded which). It is not recorded whose cells these are; they may come from a transplant donor. CDR3s include the opening cysteine and the closing phenylalanine or tryptophan. The D gene is left open where the match is weak. Some rows have no size entry. The others give once, few or many, or a class for an expanded clone.

>.|19|TRBV14|TRBJ2-1|.
CASSQEGGKWGGSYNEQFF
TGTGCCAGCAGCCAAGAAGGGGGGAAATGGGGAGGCTCCTACAATGAGCAGTTCTTC
>TRBD1|13|TRBV29-1|TRBJ2-5|many
CSVDRGRGETQYF
TGCAGCGTTGACAGGGGGCGCGGAGAGACCCAGTACTTC
>.|15|TRBV3-1|TRBJ2-3|many
CASSQRGGRTDTQYF
TGTGCCAGCAGCCAGAGGGGGGGCCGGACAGATACGCAGTATTTT
>.|14|TRBV7-3|TRBJ1-1|few
CASSLRLVGTEAFF
TGTGCCAGCAGCTTAAGATTAGTCGGCACTGAAGCTTTCTTT
>TRBD1|14|TRBV10-3|TRBJ2-5|many
CATATDRGGETQYF
TGTGCCACCGCTACGGACAGGGGAGGAGAGACCCAGTACTTC
>.|13|TRBV6-1|TRBJ1-4|few
CASSRGTGEKLFF
TGTGCCAGCAGTAGGGGAACGGGGGAAAAACTGTTTTTT
>TRBD1|15|TRBV6-1|TRBJ2-1|few
CASSRTGMANNEQFF
TGTGCCAGCAGTCGGACAGGGATGGCCAACAATGAGCAGTTCTTC
>TRBD1|13|TRBV20-1|TRBJ1-2|.
CSARADRVGGYTF
TGCAGTGCTAGAGCGGACAGGGTGGGCGGCTACACCTTC
>.|10|TRBV29-1|TRBJ1-2|.
CSGGGGSYTF
TGCAGCGGGGGGGGTGGTAGCTACACCTTC
>.|13|TRBV5-1|TRBJ2-7|few
CASSPDMGREQYF
TGCGCCAGCAGCCCGGACATGGGTCGCGAGCAGTACTTC
>.|14|TRBV5-6|TRBJ2-7|few
CASSLSPAPGEQYF
TGTGCCAGCAGCTTGTCCCCAGCCCCGGGGGAGCAGTACTTC
>.|13|TRBV5-1|TRBJ2-7|many
CASSLEHTYEQYF
TGCGCCAGCAGCTTGGAGCACACCTACGAGCAGTACTTC
>.|13|TRBV7-9|TRBJ1-2|.
CASSFNQQGGYTF
TGTGCCAGCAGCTTTAACCAACAGGGAGGCTACACCTTC
>TRBD2|15|TRBV6-1|TRBJ2-3|.
CASREAGDITDTQYF
TGTGCCAGCAGAGAAGCGGGGGATATCACAGATACGCAGTATTTT
>.|15|TRBV7-9|TRBJ1-5|many
CASSLVGRTDQPQHF
TGTGCCAGCAGCTTAGTCGGACGGACCGATCAGCCCCAGCATTTT
>.|15|TRBV14|TRBJ2-7|few
CASSQDLGQFYEQYF
TGTGCCAGCAGCCAAGATTTGGGCCAGTTCTACGAGCAGTACTTC
>TRBD1|17|TRBV5-6|TRBJ2-1|.
CASSPTGQGSSYNEQFF
TGTGCCAGCAGCCCTACAGGACAGGGGTCATCCTACAATGAGCAGTTCTTC
>.|17|TRBV6-2/TRBV6-3|TRBJ1-5|.
CASSGSGSTPSNQPQHF
TGTGCCAGCAGCGGCAGCGGATCAACCCCTAGCAATCAGCCCCAGCATTTT